Following are 5 T cell receptor beta chains from one sample sequenced in a study of blood T cell repertoires in COVID-19. Some clones are missing from TCRdb's copy, which holds only in-frame ones; the method was immunoSEQ multiplex PCR. The data contain tens of thousands of clones, roughly 83% of them singletons. Sequencing input: peripheral blood. The receptors here all came from a man at least 80 years old with active or convalescent COVID-19.

The V gene is TRBV19, the J gene TRBJ1-3; no firm D call. The germline V and J ends were trimmed by 9 bases and 4 bases, with 19 bases remaining between them. The CDR3 has 15 residues. The germline V gene has CDR1 LNHDA and CDR2 SQIVND (reference sequence). In DNA, the CDR3 is TGTGCCAGCGAACAGCGAAAAGCGGGAGGAAACACCATATATTTT. Protein product: CASEQRKAGGNTIYF.

The rearrangement links TRBV5-1 to TRBJ2-7, with 8 bases lining up with TRBD1. CDR1 and CDR2 from the germline V gene are SGHRS and YFSETQ. The CDR3 spans 17 residues. V trimming: 1 base; J trimming: 3 bases; junction bases outside the gene matches: 12. CDR3 DNA sequence: TGCGCCAGCAGCTTGCACATGGGGACAGGTAGTATCTACGAGCAGTACTTC. This sequence encodes CASSLHMGTGSIYEQYF.

This clone has more than one count but fewer than ten. The V and J genes are TRBV6-6 and TRBJ2-7; possibly TRBD2 for D (5 bases). The CDR3 is 13 amino acids. V gave up 11 bases and J gave up 3 bases, with 17 bases separating them. The germline V gene has CDR1 MNHNY and CDR2 SVGAGI (reference sequence). In DNA form, the CDR3 reads TGTGCCTCACGGGGTACCGGTGGCTACGAGCAGTACTTC. This sequence encodes CASRGTGGYEQYF.

The chain joins TRBV10-1 to TRBJ2-3; 9 positions match TRBD1. There are 16 residues in the CDR3. Germline V lookup: CDR1 WNHNN, CDR2 SYGVQD (reference sequence). The ends lost 2 bases at V and 2 bases at J; junction bases unmatched: 5. The CDR3 sequence: CASSERQGVHTDTQYF. The CDR3 DNA follows: TGCGCCAGCAGTGAGCGACAGGGGGTCCACACAGATACGCAGTATTTT.

This clone has just a few counts. V usage is TRBV7-6 and J usage is TRBJ2-1; TRBD2 matches at 9 bases. Unmatched junction bases numbered 8, after V lost 5 bases and J lost 9 bases. Germline V lookup: CDR1 SGHVS, CDR2 FNYEAQ. The CDR3 spans 14 residues. DNA for the CDR3: TGTGCCAGCAGCCCAGGGACTAGCAGTGGTGAGCAGTTCTTC. Its protein is CASSPGTSSGEQFF.